These 15 T cell receptor beta chains share one sample of origin, sequenced in a study of blood T cell repertoires in COVID-19. TCRdb keeps only in-frame clones here, not all; method: immunoSEQ multiplex PCR. The sample consists of 90,000 to 130,000 clones, 76% of them appearing once. Sample: peripheral blood. These receptor sequences come from an elderly woman with acute or convalescent COVID-19.

The chain uses TRBV5-8 and TRBJ1-6; D is ambiguous. The length of the CDR3 is 13 residues. Per germline, CDR1 SGHTS and CDR2 YDEGEE. Between the trimmed V and J ends, which lost 4 bases and 9 bases, there was a span of 11 bases. The CDR3 DNA follows: TGTGCCAGCAGCCAGGAACCATTTTCACCCCTCCACTTT. Protein sequence: CASSQEPFSPLHF. The full variable domain, with the rest looked up from reference TRBV5-8 and TRBJ1-6, is EAGVTQSPTHLIKTRGQQATLRCSPISGHTSVYWYQQALGLGLQFLLWYDEGEERNRGNFPPRFSGRQFPNYSSELNVNALELEDSALYLCASSQEPFSPLHFGNGTRLTVT.

The V call is TRBV5-4, the J call TRBJ1-2, with D possibly being TRBD1 (5 bases). Trimming pared 2 bases from V and 1 base from J, leaving 12 bases between. Germline-derived CDR1 and CDR2 are SGHNT and YYREEE (reference sequence). The CDR3 length is 15 residues. The CDR3 is CASSFAGGVNYGYTF. CDR3 coding DNA: TGTGCCAGCAGCTTTGCCGGAGGGGTTAACTATGGCTACACCTTC.

This chain's CDR3 is CASSGLVRNIQYF. The CDR3 bases are TGTGCCAGCAGTGGACTAGTGAGAAACATTCAGTACTTC. J is TRBJ2-4 and V is TRBV2, with a possible D match to TRBD2 (6 bases). CDR1 and CDR2 (germline): SNHLY, FYNNEI. This CDR3 has 13 amino acids. Trimming took 4 bases from V and 6 from J, leaving 10 bases between them.

V is TRBV11-2 and J is TRBJ2-7, with 10 nucleotides matching TRBD1. Germline V CDR1 and CDR2: SGHAT, FQNNGV. V shed 5 bases and J 2 bases; nucleotides not matched to a gene: 9. The CDR3 loop spans 16 amino acids. The CDR3 spells CASSLQGGTGAYEQYF. In DNA, the CDR3 is TGTGCCAGCAGCCTTCAAGGGGGGACAGGGGCCTACGAGCAGTACTTC.

In its sample, this clone was seen a few times. The chain couples TRBV7-9 to TRBJ2-5, with D possibly matching TRBD1 (6 bases). The CDR3 extends over 15 amino acids. CDR1 is SEHNR and CDR2 is FQNEAQ in the germline V gene (reference sequence). V shed 5 bases and J shed 5 bases, with 18 bases lying between them. CDR3 sequence: CASSPGLGAGETQYF. DNA for the CDR3: TGTGCCAGCAGCCCCGGACTGGGGGCCGGTGAGACCCAGTACTTC.

This clone came up a few times. The chain employs TRBV6-7 and TRBJ1-1, with 8 bases fitting TRBD1. TRBV6-7 is recorded as an ORF, its role being uncertain. The CDR3 extends over 15 amino acids. The V segment lost 0 bases and the J segment 1 base; nucleotides outside the gene matches: 1. CDR3 region: CASSYSGTGNTEAFF. In nucleotides, the CDR3 is TGTGCCAGCAGTTACTCCGGGACAGGGAACACTGAAGCTTTCTTT.

J is TRBJ2-7 and V is TRBV6-2 or TRBV6-3; possible D gene TRBD2, 7 bases. CDR3 length equals 15 residues. Trimming removed 2 bases from V and 0 bases from J, with 11 bases in between. Germline V gene data show CDR1 as MNHEY and CDR2 as SVGEGT. The CDR3 coding sequence is TGTGCCAGCAGTTACGAGGCGGGGGCCTCCTACGAGCAGTACTTC. It yields the protein CASSYEAGASYEQYF.

This clone came up a few times. This CDR3 is also generated by other DNA sequences in the sample. The V and J genes are TRBV3-1 (or the pseudogene TRBV3-2) and TRBJ1-5; tentative D call: TRBD1 (5 bases). Per the germline V gene, CDR1 is LGHDT and CDR2 is YNNKEL (reference sequence). This CDR3 has 14 amino acids. V was trimmed by 3 bases and J by 2 bases, leaving 8 bases between them. CDR3 amino acids: CASSHSGGNQPQHF. As DNA, the CDR3 is TGTGCCAGCAGCCATTCGGGGGGCAATCAGCCCCAGCATTTT.

The genes are TRBV27 and TRBJ2-1, with a weak D call TRBD2 (6 bases). CDR3 length: 15 amino acids. Germline V lookup: CDR1 MNHEY, CDR2 SMNVEV (reference sequence). Deletions cut 7 bases from V and 2 bases from J, with 15 bases between. CDR3: CASTPRLAPYNEQFF. CDR3 DNA sequence: TGTGCCAGCACCCCCCGGCTAGCGCCCTACAATGAGCAGTTCTTC.

The rearrangement joins TRBV19 to TRBJ1-4, with 7 nucleotides matching TRBD1. Trimming at V came to 6 bases and at J to 1 base, leaving 5 bases not matched to a gene. Germline values: CDR1 LNHDA, CDR2 SQIVND (reference sequence). The CDR3 has 15 amino acids. The CDR3 nucleotides are TGTGCCAGTAGCCCCGGGACAGTAACTAATGAAAAACTGTTTTTT. Amino acid sequence: CASSPGTVTNEKLFF.

J is TRBJ2-3 and V is TRBV5-5; 10 bases align to TRBD2. J was trimmed by 4 bases and V by 1 base; bases with no gene match: 9. This CDR3 contains 17 residues. Germline loops: CDR1 SGHKS, CDR2 YYEKEE (reference sequence). The CDR3 DNA follows: TGTGCCAGCAGCTTGCCCCTACTAGCGGGGAATTCAGATACGCAGTATTTT. Amino acids: CASSLPLLAGNSDTQYF.

This clone came up a few times. V gene TRBV30 combines with J gene TRBJ1-6; D is undetermined. V lost 0 bases to trimming and J lost 9 bases, with 12 bases between them. This CDR3 has 14 residues. The germline gives CDR1 GTSNPN, CDR2 SVGIG (reference sequence). This CDR3 is CAWSVLTTGSPLHF. CDR3 nucleotides: TGTGCCTGGAGTGTACTGACGACTGGTTCACCCCTCCACTTT.

This clone was seen once. Other DNA sequences from this sample encode an identical CDR3 as well. The chain employs TRBV6-5 and TRBJ2-5, with 10 bases aligning to TRBD2. V shed 0 bases, J shed 2 bases, and the junction held 0 bases outside the gene matches. The CDR3 runs to 15 residues. The germline CDR1 and CDR2 sequences are MNHEY and SVGAGI. The CDR3 sequence is CASSYSGLAQETQYF. In DNA, the CDR3 is TGTGCCAGCAGTTACTCGGGACTAGCGCAAGAGACCCAGTACTTC.

The J gene is TRBJ1-3, the V gene TRBV5-1; tentative D call: TRBD1 (5 bases). The CDR3 has 15 amino acids. The V gene's germline CDR1 is SGHRS and CDR2 YFSETQ. Trimming cost V 0 bases and J 4 bases, with 11 bases left between them. The CDR3 sequence is CASSLGAGKGNTIYF. The CDR3 DNA reads TGCGCCAGCAGCTTGGGGGCAGGGAAGGGAAACACCATATATTTT.

V is TRBV19 and J is TRBJ2-1, with 9 positions matching TRBD1. Germline V CDR1 and CDR2: LNHDA, SQIVND (reference sequence). CDR3 size: 17 residues. Germline trimming cut 3 bases from V and 3 bases from J; bases unmatched to any gene: 9. CDR3 bases: TGTGCCAGTAGTATTGTCCCAACAGGGGGCGGCTACAATGAGCAGTTCTTC. Protein: CASSIVPTGGGYNEQFF.